This entry is about one T cell receptor (beta chain). Its antigen is unidentified. This sample is part of a study of CXCR3-negative and CXCR3-positive naive CD8 T cells. The germline V gene has CDR1 ENHRY and CDR2 SYGVKD. The CDR3 runs to 14 residues. Points from the study as a whole: Naive CXCR3-positive cells had TRB CDR3s more hydrophobic than those of CXCR3-negative naive cells.

Researchers prepared the TRB cDNA libraries using 5' RACE with UMI labels. TCRdb re-called the 5' RACE reads; one entry per CDR3 protein, DNA not given. The sample table includes approximately 48,000 distinct CDR3 sequences. The chain has TRBV10-3 and TRBJ2-2; the D gene TCRdb calls, TRBD1, cannot be checked with no DNA. The TCR originated in a human donor in good health. Some clones in this sample may be carry-over from other donors' samples. Sequences were obtained from naive CXCR3+ CD8+ T cells from blood. Stated subset: CD45RO-CCR7+CD27+CD95- naive CD8+ T cells expressing CXCR3 (TNR3+). The CDR3 is CAMTPGQGSGELFF.